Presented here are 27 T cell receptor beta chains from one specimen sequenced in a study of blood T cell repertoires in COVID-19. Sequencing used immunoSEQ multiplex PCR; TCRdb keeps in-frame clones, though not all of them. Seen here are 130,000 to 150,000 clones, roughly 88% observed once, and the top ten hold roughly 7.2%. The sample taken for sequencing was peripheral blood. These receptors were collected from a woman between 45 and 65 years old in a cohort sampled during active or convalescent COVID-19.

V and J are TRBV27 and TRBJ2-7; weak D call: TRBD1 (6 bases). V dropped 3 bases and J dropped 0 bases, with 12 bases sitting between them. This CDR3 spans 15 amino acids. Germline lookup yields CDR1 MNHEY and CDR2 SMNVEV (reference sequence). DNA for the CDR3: TGTGCCAGCAGTTTCACAGGGCTGACCTCCTACGAGCAGTACTTC. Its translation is CASSFTGLTSYEQYF.

The CDR3 is CASSQGGQGNQPQHF. CDR3 coding DNA: TGTGCCAGCAGCCAAGGCGGACAGGGCAATCAGCCCCAGCATTTT. This chain joins TRBV3-1 (or the pseudogene TRBV3-2) and TRBJ1-5; TRBD1 matches at 7 bases. CDR1 LGHDT and CDR2 YNNKEL come from the germline V gene (reference sequence). Germline trimming cut 1 base from V and 2 bases from J; bases unmatched to any gene: 2. This CDR3 spans 15 amino acids.

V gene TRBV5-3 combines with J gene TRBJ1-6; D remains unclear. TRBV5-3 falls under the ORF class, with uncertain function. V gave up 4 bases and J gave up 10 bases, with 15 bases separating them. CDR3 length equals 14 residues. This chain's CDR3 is CARSGKKRHSPLHF. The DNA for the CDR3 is TGTGCCAGAAGCGGTAAAAAGCGGCACTCACCCCTCCACTTT.

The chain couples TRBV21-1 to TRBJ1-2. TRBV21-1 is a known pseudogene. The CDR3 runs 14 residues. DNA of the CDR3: TGTGCCAGCAGCAAGGAGGGAAATCGCAACGGCTACACCTTC. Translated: CASSKEGNRNGYTF.

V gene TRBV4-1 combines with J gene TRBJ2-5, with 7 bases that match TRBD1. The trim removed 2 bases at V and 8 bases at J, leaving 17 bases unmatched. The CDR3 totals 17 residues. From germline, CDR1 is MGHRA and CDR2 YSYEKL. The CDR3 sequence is CASSQPERTGLVGTQYF. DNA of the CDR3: TGCGCCAGCAGCCAACCAGAGAGGACAGGCCTAGTGGGCACCCAGTACTTC.

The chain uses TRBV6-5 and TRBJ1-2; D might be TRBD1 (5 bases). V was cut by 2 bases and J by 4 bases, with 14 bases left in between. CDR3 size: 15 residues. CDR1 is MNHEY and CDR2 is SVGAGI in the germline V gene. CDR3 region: CASSYNGGDGYGYTF. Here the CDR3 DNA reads TGTGCCAGCAGTTACAACGGGGGGGATGGCTATGGCTACACCTTC.

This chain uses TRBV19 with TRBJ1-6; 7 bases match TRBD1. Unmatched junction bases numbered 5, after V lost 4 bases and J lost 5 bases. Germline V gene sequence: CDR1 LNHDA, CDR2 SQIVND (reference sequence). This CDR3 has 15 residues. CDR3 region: CASSTRGRDNSPLHF. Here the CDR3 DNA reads TGTGCCAGTAGTACGAGGGGGCGAGATAATTCACCCCTCCACTTT.

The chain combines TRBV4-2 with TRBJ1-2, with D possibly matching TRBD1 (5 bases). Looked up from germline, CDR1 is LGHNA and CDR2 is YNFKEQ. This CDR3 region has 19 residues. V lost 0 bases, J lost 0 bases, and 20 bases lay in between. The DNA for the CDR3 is TGTGCCAGCAGCCAAGATCTGTTGCAGGGAGGTCTGGCTAACTATGGCTACACCTTC. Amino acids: CASSQDLLQGGLANYGYTF.

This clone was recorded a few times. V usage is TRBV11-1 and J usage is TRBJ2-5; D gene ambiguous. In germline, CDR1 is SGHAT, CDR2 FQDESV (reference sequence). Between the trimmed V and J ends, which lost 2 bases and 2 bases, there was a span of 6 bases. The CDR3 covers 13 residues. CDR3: CASSLPLQETQYF. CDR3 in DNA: TGTGCCAGCAGCTTACCGCTACAAGAGACCCAGTACTTC. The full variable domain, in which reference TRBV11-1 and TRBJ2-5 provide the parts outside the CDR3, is EAEVAQSPRYKITEKSQAVAFWCDPISGHATLYWYRQILGQGPELLVQFQDESVVDDSQLPKDRFSAERLKGVDSTLKIQPAELGDSAMYLCASSLPLQETQYFGPGTRLLVL.

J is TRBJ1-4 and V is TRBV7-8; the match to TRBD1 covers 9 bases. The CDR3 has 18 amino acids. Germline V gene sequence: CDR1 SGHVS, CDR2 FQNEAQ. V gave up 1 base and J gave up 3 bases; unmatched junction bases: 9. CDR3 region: CASSLEQGAAGSNEKLFF. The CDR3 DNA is TGTGCCAGCAGCTTAGAACAGGGGGCCGCCGGTTCTAATGAAAAACTGTTTTTT.

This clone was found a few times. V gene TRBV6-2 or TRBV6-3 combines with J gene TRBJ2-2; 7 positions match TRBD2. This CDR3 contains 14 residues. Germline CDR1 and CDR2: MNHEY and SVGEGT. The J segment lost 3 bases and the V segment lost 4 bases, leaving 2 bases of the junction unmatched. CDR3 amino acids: CASSSTSDTGELFF. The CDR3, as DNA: TGTGCCAGCAGTTCTACTAGCGACACCGGGGAGCTGTTTTTT.

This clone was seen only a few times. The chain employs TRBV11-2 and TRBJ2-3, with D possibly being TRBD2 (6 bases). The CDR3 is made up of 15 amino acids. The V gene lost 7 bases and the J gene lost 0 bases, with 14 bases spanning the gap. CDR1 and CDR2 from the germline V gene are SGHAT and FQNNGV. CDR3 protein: CASTLTRASTDTQYF. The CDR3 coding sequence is TGTGCCAGCACCCTGACTAGGGCTAGCACAGATACGCAGTATTTT.

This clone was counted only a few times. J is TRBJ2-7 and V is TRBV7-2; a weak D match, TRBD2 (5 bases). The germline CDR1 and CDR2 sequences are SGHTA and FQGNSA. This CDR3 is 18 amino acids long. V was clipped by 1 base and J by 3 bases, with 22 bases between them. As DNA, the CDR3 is TGTGCCAGCAGCTTAGAACGCGTTCCAGAGGGTAAAGTCTACGAGCAGTACTTC. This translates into CASSLERVPEGKVYEQYF.

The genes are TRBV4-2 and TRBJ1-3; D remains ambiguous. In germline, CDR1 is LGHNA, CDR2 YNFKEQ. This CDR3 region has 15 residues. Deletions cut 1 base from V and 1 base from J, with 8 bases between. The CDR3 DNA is TGTGCCAGCAGCCAAGGCTACGAATCTGGAAACACCATATATTTT. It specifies CASSQGYESGNTIYF.

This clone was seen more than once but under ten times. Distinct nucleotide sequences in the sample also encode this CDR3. For the CDR3, the DNA is TGTGCCTGGAGTGTTGGAGGGGCCAGGGGCTACACCTTC. Residues: CAWSVGGARGYTF. The chain is built from TRBV30 and TRBJ1-2; weak D call: TRBD1 (5 bases). With 0 bases removed from V and 8 bases from J, the gap between germline ends came to 13 bases. From germline, CDR1 is GTSNPN and CDR2 SVGIG (reference sequence). There are 13 residues in the CDR3.

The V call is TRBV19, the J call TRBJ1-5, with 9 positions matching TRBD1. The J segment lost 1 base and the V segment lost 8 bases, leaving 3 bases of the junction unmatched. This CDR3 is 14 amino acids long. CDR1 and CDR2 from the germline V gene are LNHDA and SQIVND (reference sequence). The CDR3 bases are TGTGCCAGTGATGGACAGGGGAGCAATCAGCCCCAGCATTTT. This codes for CASDGQGSNQPQHF.

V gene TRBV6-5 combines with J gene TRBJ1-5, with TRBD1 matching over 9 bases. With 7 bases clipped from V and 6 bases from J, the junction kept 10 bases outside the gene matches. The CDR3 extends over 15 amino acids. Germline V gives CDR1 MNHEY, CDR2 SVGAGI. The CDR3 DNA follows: TGTGCCAGCATATTTGGGACAGGGTGGCGTCAGCCCCAGCATTTT. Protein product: CASIFGTGWRQPQHF.

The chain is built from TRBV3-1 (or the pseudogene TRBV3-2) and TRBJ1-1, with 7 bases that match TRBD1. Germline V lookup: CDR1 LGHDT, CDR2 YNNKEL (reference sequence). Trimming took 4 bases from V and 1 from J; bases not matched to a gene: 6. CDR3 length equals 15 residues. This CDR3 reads CASSPRDRQNTEAFF. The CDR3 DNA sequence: TGTGCCAGCAGCCCCCGGGACAGACAGAACACTGAAGCTTTCTTT.

CDR3 nucleotide sequence: TGTGCCAGCAGCGTAGCGGGTGGGGGGTCACCTCTTAACACCGGGGAGCTGTTTTTT. It specifies CASSVAGGGSPLNTGELFF. The chain carries TRBV9 and TRBJ2-2; perhaps TRBD2 as D (6 bases). The CDR3 length is 19 residues. Trimming left V 0 bases short and J 2 bases short, with 20 bases between. Germline V gene sequence: CDR1 SGDLS, CDR2 YYNGEE.

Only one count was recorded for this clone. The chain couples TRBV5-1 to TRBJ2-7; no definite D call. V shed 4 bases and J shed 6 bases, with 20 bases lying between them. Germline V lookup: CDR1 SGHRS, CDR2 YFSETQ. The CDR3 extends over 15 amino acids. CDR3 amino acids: CASSPTITSESEQYF. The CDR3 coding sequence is TGCGCCAGCAGCCCAACCATTACGTCGGAGAGCGAGCAGTACTTC.

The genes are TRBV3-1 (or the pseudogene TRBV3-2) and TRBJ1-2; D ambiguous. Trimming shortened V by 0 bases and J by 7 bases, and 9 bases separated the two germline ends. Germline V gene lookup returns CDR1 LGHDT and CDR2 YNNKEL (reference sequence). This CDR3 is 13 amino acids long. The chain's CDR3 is CASSQESGLGYTF. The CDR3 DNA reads TGTGCCAGCAGCCAAGAATCAGGACTTGGCTACACCTTC.

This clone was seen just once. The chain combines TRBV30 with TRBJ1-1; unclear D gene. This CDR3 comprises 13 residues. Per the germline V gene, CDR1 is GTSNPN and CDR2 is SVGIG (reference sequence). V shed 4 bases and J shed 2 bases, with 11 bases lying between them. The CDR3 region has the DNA TGTGCCTGGACCCGTGCGTTAAACACTGAAGCTTTCTTT. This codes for CAWTRALNTEAFF.

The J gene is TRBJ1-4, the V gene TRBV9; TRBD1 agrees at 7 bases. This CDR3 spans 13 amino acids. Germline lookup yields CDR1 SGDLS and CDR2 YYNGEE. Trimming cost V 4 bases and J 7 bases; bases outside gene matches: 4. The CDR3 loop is CASSRQGTEKLFF. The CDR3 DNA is TGTGCCAGCAGCAGACAGGGAACTGAAAAACTGTTTTTT.

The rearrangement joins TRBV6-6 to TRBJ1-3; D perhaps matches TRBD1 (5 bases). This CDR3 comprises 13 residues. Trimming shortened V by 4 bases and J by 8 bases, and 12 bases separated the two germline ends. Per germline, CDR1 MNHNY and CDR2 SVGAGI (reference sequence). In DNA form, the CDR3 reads TGTGCCAGCAGTTCCCAGGGTGGGTACACCATATATTTT. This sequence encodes CASSSQGGYTIYF.

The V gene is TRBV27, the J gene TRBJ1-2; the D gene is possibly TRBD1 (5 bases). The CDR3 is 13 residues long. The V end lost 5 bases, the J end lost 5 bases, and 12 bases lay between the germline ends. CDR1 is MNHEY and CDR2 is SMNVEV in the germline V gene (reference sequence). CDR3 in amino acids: CASSIQALYGYTF. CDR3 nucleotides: TGTGCCAGCAGTATACAGGCCTTATATGGCTACACCTTC.

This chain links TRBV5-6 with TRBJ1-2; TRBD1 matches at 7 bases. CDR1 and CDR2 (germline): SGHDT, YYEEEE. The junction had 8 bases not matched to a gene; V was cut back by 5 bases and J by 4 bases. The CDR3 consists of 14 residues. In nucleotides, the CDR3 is TGTGCCAGCAGACCGACGGGACAGACCTATGGCTACACCTTC. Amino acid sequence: CASRPTGQTYGYTF.

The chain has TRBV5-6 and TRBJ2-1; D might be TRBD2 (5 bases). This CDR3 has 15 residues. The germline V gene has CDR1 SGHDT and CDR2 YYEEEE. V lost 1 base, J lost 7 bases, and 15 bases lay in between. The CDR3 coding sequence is TGTGCCAGCAGCTTGCTGAGGGTTAGAGGGAATGAGCAGTTCTTC. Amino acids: CASSLLRVRGNEQFF. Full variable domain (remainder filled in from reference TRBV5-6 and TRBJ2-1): DAGVTQSPTHLIKTRGQQVTLRCSPKSGHDTVSWYQQALGQGPQFIFQYYEEEERQRGNFPDRFSGHQFPNYSSELNVNALLLGDSALYLCASSLLRVRGNEQFFGPGTRLTVL.